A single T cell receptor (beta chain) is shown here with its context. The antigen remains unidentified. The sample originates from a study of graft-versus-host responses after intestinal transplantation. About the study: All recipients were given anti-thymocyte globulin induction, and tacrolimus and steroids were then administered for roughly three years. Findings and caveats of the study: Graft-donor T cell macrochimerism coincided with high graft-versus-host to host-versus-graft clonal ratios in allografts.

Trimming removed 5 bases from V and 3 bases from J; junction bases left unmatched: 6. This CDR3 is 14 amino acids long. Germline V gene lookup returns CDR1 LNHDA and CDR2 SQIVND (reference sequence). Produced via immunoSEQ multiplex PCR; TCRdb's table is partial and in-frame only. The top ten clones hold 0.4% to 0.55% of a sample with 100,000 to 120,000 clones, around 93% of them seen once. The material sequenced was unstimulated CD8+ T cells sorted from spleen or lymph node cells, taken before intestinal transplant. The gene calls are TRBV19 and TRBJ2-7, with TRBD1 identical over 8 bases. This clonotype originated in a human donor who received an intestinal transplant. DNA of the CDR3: TGTGCCAGTAGTCTAGGACAGGGAGGCTACGAGCAGTACTTC. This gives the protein CASSLGQGGYEQYF.